The 29 T cell receptor beta chains below were found in one sample sequenced in a study of cytomegalovirus exposure and HLA in healthy donors. Researchers ran the PCR with 60 Vbeta and 13 Jbeta primers. TCRdb's copy holds only in-frame clones and misses some; the assay was immunoSEQ multiplex PCR. The data hold approximately 300,000 clones, with about four fifths observed a single time. Sequenced input: PBMCs. These receptors originate from a woman in her thirties or forties in good health and CMV-seropositive.

The rearrangement uses TRBV27 and TRBJ1-1, with D perhaps TRBD1 (6 bases). The CDR3 runs 16 residues. Germline CDR1 and CDR2: MNHEY and SMNVEV (reference sequence). Trimming took off 0 bases at V and 3 bases at J, with 14 bases between the two ends. Here the CDR3 DNA reads TGTGCCAGCAGTTTATCCTCTTTGGGGGCTTACACTGAAGCTTTCTTT. Translated: CASSLSSLGAYTEAFF.

V usage is TRBV7-2 and J usage is TRBJ2-7, with TRBD2 identical over 9 bases. The CDR3 is made up of 18 amino acids. The J segment lost 3 bases and the V segment lost 1 base, leaving 13 bases of the junction unmatched. Germline CDR1 SGHTA, CDR2 FQGNSA. CDR3 amino acids: CASSLGPLAGLPLYEQYF. CDR3 DNA sequence: TGTGCCAGCAGCTTAGGTCCTCTAGCGGGATTACCCCTCTACGAGCAGTACTTC.

In this sample, this clone turned up once. The chain uses TRBV27 and TRBJ2-4; D is unresolved. V shed 6 bases and J shed 3 bases, with 9 bases lying between them. Per germline, CDR1 MNHEY and CDR2 SMNVEV (reference sequence). The CDR3 has 13 amino acids. CDR3 coding DNA: TGTGCCAGCAGAACCTCGGGCAAAAACATTCAGTACTTC. Translating it yields CASRTSGKNIQYF.

This clone was detected only once. The chain couples TRBV5-5 to TRBJ2-7; possibly TRBD2 for D (5 bases). The ends were cut back, 4 bases at V and 2 bases at J, with 10 bases in the middle. Germline V gene data show CDR1 as SGHKS and CDR2 as YYEKEE (reference sequence). The CDR3 length is 13 residues. CDR3 loop: CASSGLATYEQYF. The CDR3 DNA reads as TGTGCCAGCAGCGGACTGGCAACCTACGAGCAGTACTTC.

The J gene is TRBJ1-2, the V gene TRBV28; D not resolved. This CDR3 has 15 amino acids. Between the trimmed V and J ends, which lost 4 bases and 4 bases, there was a span of 16 bases. From germline, CDR1 is MDHEN and CDR2 SYDVKM. CDR3 nucleotide sequence: TGTGCCAGCAGTTCTCACAGTCTTACTCTCTATGGCTACACCTTC. Amino acid sequence: CASSSHSLTLYGYTF.

V is TRBV7-9 and J is TRBJ2-7; TRBD2 is a possible D gene (6 bases). The germline V gene encodes CDR1 SEHNR and CDR2 FQNEAQ (reference sequence). The CDR3 length is 14 residues. The V end was cut by 5 bases, the J end by 6 bases, with 17 bases between. Here the CDR3 reads CASSPGTARGEQYF. The CDR3 coding sequence is TGTGCCAGCAGCCCCGGGACTGCCCGGGGCGAGCAGTACTTC.

The genes are TRBV29-1 and TRBJ1-2, with 8 positions matching TRBD1. The CDR3 sequence is 14 residues long. Germline V gives CDR1 SQVTM, CDR2 ANQGSEA. V lost 2 bases, J lost 3 bases, and 5 bases stayed unmatched. CDR3 residues: CSVETPGGYYGYTF. The CDR3 coding sequence is TGCAGCGTTGAAACGCCAGGGGGCTACTATGGCTACACCTTC.

This sequence joins TRBV5-6 and TRBJ2-7; 7 bases agree with TRBD1. The V and J ends lost 4 bases and 9 bases, in that order; junction bases with no gene match: 13. Germline V lookup: CDR1 SGHDT, CDR2 YYEEEE. The CDR3 contains 14 residues. CDR3 protein: CASSDRDRTFAQYF. CDR3 in DNA: TGTGCCAGCAGCGACCGGGACAGAACGTTCGCGCAGTACTTC.

This clone came up once. This sequence joins TRBV29-1 and TRBJ2-7; D is unclear. The CDR3 is 13 residues long. V was pared by 4 bases and J by 0 bases, with 10 bases between. CDR1 and CDR2 (germline): SQVTM, ANQGSEA. The CDR3 region is CSVVDGSSYEQYF. DNA for the CDR3: TGCAGCGTTGTCGATGGCAGCTCCTACGAGCAGTACTTC.

This clone has only a few counts. CDR3 DNA: TGTGCCAGCACTCTGGGGCAGGGATCGAGAAATCAGCCCCAGCATTTT. Its protein product is CASTLGQGSRNQPQHF. V gene TRBV6-6 combines with J gene TRBJ1-5, with a possible D match to TRBD1 (5 bases). The CDR3 contains 16 residues. Germline CDR1 reads MNHNY; CDR2 reads SVGAGI (reference sequence). V lost 7 bases, J lost 4 bases, and 20 bases lay in between.

This chain links TRBV6-6 with TRBJ1-5; possible D gene TRBD1, 5 bases. Trimming cost V 2 bases and J 7 bases, with 15 bases left between them. Germline assignment: CDR1 MNHNY and CDR2 SVGAGI (reference sequence). This CDR3 is built from 15 residues. CDR3 residues: CASSYTLGGGQPQHF. The CDR3 DNA is TGTGCCAGCAGTTACACGTTGGGGGGTGGGCAGCCCCAGCATTTT.

This clone has just a few counts. The chain joins TRBV6-5 to TRBJ2-6; 8 bases line up with TRBD1. Germline loops: CDR1 MNHEY, CDR2 SVGAGI. Trimming cost V 3 bases and J 4 bases; bases outside gene matches: 5. The CDR3 length is 16 residues. The CDR3 sequence is CASSYETGAGANVLTF. The CDR3 DNA reads TGTGCCAGCAGTTATGAGACAGGGGCCGGGGCCAACGTCCTGACTTTC.

The sample holds one count of this clone. This rearrangement joins TRBV7-8 to TRBJ1-2; 8 positions agree with TRBD1. V trimming: 1 base; J trimming: 0 bases; junction bases outside the gene matches: 13. The CDR3 spans 19 residues. CDR1 is SGHVS and CDR2 is FQNEAQ in the germline V gene. CDR3 nucleotide sequence: TGTGCCAGCAGCTTAGTTGGCGGGACAGGAGTCTCCGCTAACTATGGCTACACCTTC. As protein: CASSLVGGTGVSANYGYTF.

This clone was seen only a few times. V is TRBV30 and J is TRBJ2-7; 7 bases line up with TRBD1. The ends lost 2 bases at V and 7 bases at J; junction bases unmatched: 8. Germline CDR1 reads GTSNPN; CDR2 reads SVGIG (reference sequence). This CDR3 spans 13 amino acids. The CDR3 reads CAWSTTGLGEQYF. The CDR3 bases are TGTGCCTGGAGTACGACAGGGTTAGGTGAGCAGTACTTC.

The V call is TRBV7-3, the J call TRBJ2-1; 7 bases line up with TRBD2. V lost 2 bases to trimming and J lost 9 bases; unmatched junction nucleotides: 1. CDR1 and CDR2 (germline): SGHTA, FQGTGA. The CDR3 spans 12 residues. DNA of the CDR3: TGTGCCAGCAGCTTATTAGCGGGTGAGCAGTTCTTC. Translation gives CASSLLAGEQFF. Looking up the rest from reference TRBV7-3 and TRBJ2-1 gives the full variable domain: GAGVSQTPSNKVTEKGKYVELRCDPISGHTALYWYRQSLGQGPEFLIYFQGTGAADDSGLPNDRFFAVRPEGSVSTLKIQRTERGDSAVYLCASSLLAGEQFFGPGTRLTVL.

The chain has TRBV7-8 and TRBJ1-5; weak D call: TRBD1 (6 bases). Germline lookup yields CDR1 SGHVS and CDR2 FQNEAQ. V was cut by 3 bases and J by 7 bases, with 19 bases left in between. This CDR3 has 16 residues. The CDR3 reads CASSFVDGTISQPQHF. Written as DNA, the CDR3 is TGTGCCAGCAGCTTCGTTGATGGGACAATCAGCCAGCCCCAGCATTTT.

The J gene is TRBJ2-7, the V gene TRBV4-1; possibly TRBD2 for D (6 bases). V lost 2 bases and J lost 2, with 19 bases in between. The CDR3 is 17 amino acids. Germline CDR1 MGHRA, CDR2 YSYEKL. In nucleotides, the CDR3 is TGCGCCAGCAGCCAAACGGGAGTGGGGTCCCGAACCTACGAGCAGTACTTC. Translating gives CASSQTGVGSRTYEQYF.

V is TRBV5-1 and J is TRBJ2-7, with 7 bases matching TRBD2. V trimming: 2 bases; J trimming: 5 bases; junction bases outside the gene matches: 16. The CDR3 sequence is 17 residues long. Germline loops: CDR1 SGHRS, CDR2 YFSETQ. The CDR3 bases are TGCGCCAGCAGCTTCCGGGAGGCCGCGTCCAACAAACACGAGCAGTACTTC. Its protein product is CASSFREAASNKHEQYF.

This clone was counted once. The V gene is TRBV19, the J gene TRBJ1-2, with 7 bases that match TRBD1. V shed 5 bases, J shed 0 bases, and the junction held 9 bases outside the gene matches. Germline values: CDR1 LNHDA, CDR2 SQIVND (reference sequence). The CDR3 loop spans 16 amino acids. The CDR3 coding sequence is TGTGCCAGTAGTGGGTGGACAGGAATAGCTAACTATGGCTACACCTTC. Translated, it gives CASSGWTGIANYGYTF. The complete variable domain, with remaining parts taken from reference TRBV19 and TRBJ1-2, reads DGGITQSPKYLFRKEGQNVTLSCEQNLNHDAMYWYRQDPGQGLRLIYYSQIVNDFQKGDIAEGYSVSREKKESFPLTVTSAQKNPTAFYLCASSGWTGIANYGYTFGSGTRLTVV.

The genes are TRBV5-1 and TRBJ2-1; D perhaps matches TRBD1 (6 bases). V was pared by 0 bases and J by 7 bases, with 14 bases between. The CDR3 sequence is 15 residues long. Germline loops: CDR1 SGHRS, CDR2 YFSETQ. The chain's CDR3 is CASSLVGGRRNEQFF. CDR3 bases: TGCGCCAGCAGCTTGGTTGGGGGCCGGAGGAATGAGCAGTTCTTC. The full variable domain, its missing parts supplied by reference TRBV5-1 and TRBJ2-1, is KAGVTQTPRYLIKTRGQQVTLSCSPISGHRSVSWYQQTPGQGLQFLFEYFSETQRNKGNFPGRFSGRQFSNSRSEMNVSTLELGDSALYLCASSLVGGRRNEQFFGPGTRLTVL.

This chain links TRBV4-3 with TRBJ2-1; 8 bases match TRBD2. The trim removed 0 bases at V and 0 bases at J, leaving 10 bases unmatched. CDR1 and CDR2 (germline): LGHNA, YSLEER. This CDR3 is 19 amino acids long. The CDR3 region is CASSQDGGLARSSYNEQFF. DNA for the CDR3: TGCGCCAGCAGCCAAGACGGAGGACTAGCCAGAAGCTCCTACAATGAGCAGTTCTTC.

V and J are TRBV2 and TRBJ2-7; possible D gene TRBD1, 5 bases. The CDR3 extends over 12 amino acids. Deletions cut 4 bases from V and 4 bases from J, with 8 bases between. Germline CDR1 SNHLY, CDR2 FYNNEI. The DNA for the CDR3 is TGTGCCAGCAGTGTCCCAGGGTACGAGCAGTACTTC. It encodes CASSVPGYEQYF.

The CDR3 region is CASSLPGQINYGYTF. For the CDR3, the DNA is TGCGCCAGCAGCCTGCCGGGACAGATTAACTATGGCTACACCTTC. The chain joins TRBV5-1 to TRBJ1-2, with 7 bases matching TRBD1. Germline CDR1 is SGHRS and CDR2 is YFSETQ. The V and J ends lost 4 bases and 1 base, in that order; junction bases with no gene match: 7. CDR3 size: 15 residues. Combining the CDR3 with reference TRBV5-1 and TRBJ1-2 gives the whole variable domain KAGVTQTPRYLIKTRGQQVTLSCSPISGHRSVSWYQQTPGQGLQFLFEYFSETQRNKGNFPGRFSGRQFSNSRSEMNVSTLELGDSALYLCASSLPGQINYGYTFGSGTRLTVV.

This clone was seen a few times. This chain joins TRBV30 and TRBJ2-3; 13 bases line up with TRBD2. The CDR3 contains 14 residues. With 2 bases clipped from V and 6 bases from J, the junction kept 2 bases outside the gene matches. Germline V gene lookup returns CDR1 GTSNPN and CDR2 SVGIG (reference sequence). CDR3 bases: TGTGCCTGGAGTACTAGCGGGAGGGGGGATACGCAGTATTTT. Its translation: CAWSTSGRGDTQYF.

The rearrangement links TRBV6-5 to TRBJ2-7; the D gene is possibly TRBD2 (6 bases). V was clipped by 2 bases and J by 3 bases, with 17 bases between them. The CDR3 runs to 16 residues. Germline V gene lookup returns CDR1 MNHEY and CDR2 SVGAGI. CDR3 region: CASSYPLGGDRYEQYF. The CDR3 bases are TGTGCCAGCAGTTACCCCTTGGGCGGGGACCGCTACGAGCAGTACTTC.

The chain combines TRBV4-2 with TRBJ2-7, with 9 nucleotides matching TRBD1. Losses at the gene ends were 3 bases for V and 2 bases for J; bases not matched to a gene: 5. In germline, CDR1 is LGHNA, CDR2 YNFKEQ. The CDR3 is 15 residues long. The DNA of the CDR3 is TGTGCCAGCAGCCAGGCTGGACAGGGGCCCTACGAGCAGTACTTC. Its translation: CASSQAGQGPYEQYF.

Of note for this clone: The conserved phenylalanine or tryptophan normally closing the CDR3 is absent here, so this likely arose from a read error. The DNA is left out, because the CDR3 cannot be placed on it with certainty; the CDR3 is given as TCRdb lists it. This rearrangement joins TRBV15 to TRBJ2-4; the D call of TRBD2 is as the table states it, not checked on the DNA. Germline loops: CDR1 LNHNV, CDR2 YYDKDF (reference sequence). The CDR3 numbers 14 amino acids, ends counted. Here the CDR3 reads CATSRAPTRDFRRS.

This clone was observed a few times. J is TRBJ1-5 and V is TRBV2; TRBD1 matches at 11 bases. The CDR3 consists of 16 residues. The germline gives CDR1 SNHLY, CDR2 FYNNEI. The V segment lost 4 bases and the J segment 6 bases; nucleotides outside the gene matches: 8. The CDR3 region is CASSGTGQGVGQPQHF. The CDR3 DNA follows: TGTGCCAGCAGTGGCACGGGACAGGGGGTTGGTCAGCCCCAGCATTTT.

The V and J genes are TRBV7-2 and TRBJ1-6; 8 bases match TRBD1. Germline V CDR1 and CDR2: SGHTA, FQGNSA. V lost 0 bases, J lost 8 bases, and 3 bases stayed unmatched. The CDR3 runs to 15 residues. For the CDR3, the DNA is TGTGCCAGCAGCTTAGCCCTGACAGGGGATTCACCCCTCCACTTT. This encodes CASSLALTGDSPLHF.